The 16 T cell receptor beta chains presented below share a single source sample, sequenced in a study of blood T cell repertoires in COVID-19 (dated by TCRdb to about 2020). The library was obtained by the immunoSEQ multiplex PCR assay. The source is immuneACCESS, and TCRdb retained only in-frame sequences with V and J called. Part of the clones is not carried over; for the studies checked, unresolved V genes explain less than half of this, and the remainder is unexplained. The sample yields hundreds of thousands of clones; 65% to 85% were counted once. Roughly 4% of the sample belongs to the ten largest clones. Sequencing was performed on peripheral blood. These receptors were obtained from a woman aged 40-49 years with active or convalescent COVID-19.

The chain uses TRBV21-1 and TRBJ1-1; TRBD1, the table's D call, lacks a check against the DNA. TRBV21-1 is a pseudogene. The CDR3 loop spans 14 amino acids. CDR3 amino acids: CASSNLYRATEAFF. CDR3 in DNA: TGTGCCAGCAGCAACCTTTACAGGGCGACTGAAGCTTTCTTT.

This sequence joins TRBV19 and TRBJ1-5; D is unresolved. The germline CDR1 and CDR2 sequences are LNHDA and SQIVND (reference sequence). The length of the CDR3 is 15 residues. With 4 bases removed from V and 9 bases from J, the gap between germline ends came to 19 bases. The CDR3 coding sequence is TGTGCCAGTAGTACCTCCCTCGGACCGGGGTCGCCCCAGCATTTT. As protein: CASSTSLGPGSPQHF.

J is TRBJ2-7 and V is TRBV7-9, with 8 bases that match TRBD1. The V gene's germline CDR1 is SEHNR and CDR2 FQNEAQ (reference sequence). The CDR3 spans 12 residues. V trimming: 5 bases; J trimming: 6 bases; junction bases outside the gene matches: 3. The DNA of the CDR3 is TGTGCCAGCAGCCGAGGGACAGGCGAGCAGTACTTC. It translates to CASSRGTGEQYF.

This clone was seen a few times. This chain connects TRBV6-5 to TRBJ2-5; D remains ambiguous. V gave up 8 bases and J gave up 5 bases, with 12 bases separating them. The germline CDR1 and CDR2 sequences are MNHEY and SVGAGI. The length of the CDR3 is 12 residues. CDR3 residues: CASYNRYETQYF. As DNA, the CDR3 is TGTGCCAGCTATAATCGGTATGAGACCCAGTACTTC.

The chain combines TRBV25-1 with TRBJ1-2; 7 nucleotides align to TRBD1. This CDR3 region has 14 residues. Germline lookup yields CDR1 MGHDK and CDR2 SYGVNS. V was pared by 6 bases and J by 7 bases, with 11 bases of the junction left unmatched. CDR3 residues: CASSRGQTVSGYTF. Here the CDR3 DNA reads TGTGCCAGCAGCCGGGGACAGACAGTGAGTGGCTACACCTTC.

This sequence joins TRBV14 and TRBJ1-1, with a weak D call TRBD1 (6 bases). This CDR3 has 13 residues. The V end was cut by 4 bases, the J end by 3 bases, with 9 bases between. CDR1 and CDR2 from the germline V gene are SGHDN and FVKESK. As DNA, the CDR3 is TGTGCCAGCAGCCTCCACAGGGACACTGAAGCTTTCTTT. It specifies CASSLHRDTEAFF. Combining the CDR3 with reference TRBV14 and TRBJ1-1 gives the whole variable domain EAGVTQFPSHSVIEKGQTVTLRCDPISGHDNLYWYRRVMGKEIKFLLHFVKESKQDESGMPNNRFLAERTGGTYSTLKVQPAELEDSGVYFCASSLHRDTEAFFGQGTRLTVV.

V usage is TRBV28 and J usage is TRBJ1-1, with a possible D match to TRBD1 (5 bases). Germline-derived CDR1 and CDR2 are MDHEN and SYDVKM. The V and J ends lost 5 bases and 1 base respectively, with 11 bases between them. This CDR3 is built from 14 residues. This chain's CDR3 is CASSGAGENTEAFF. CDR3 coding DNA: TGTGCCAGCAGTGGGGCTGGCGAGAACACTGAAGCTTTCTTT.

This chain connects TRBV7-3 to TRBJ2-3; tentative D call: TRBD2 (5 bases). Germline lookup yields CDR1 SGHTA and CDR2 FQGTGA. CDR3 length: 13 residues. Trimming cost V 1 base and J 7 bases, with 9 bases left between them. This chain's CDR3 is CASSLILAHTQYF. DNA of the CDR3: TGTGCCAGCAGCTTAATTCTAGCCCATACGCAGTATTTT.

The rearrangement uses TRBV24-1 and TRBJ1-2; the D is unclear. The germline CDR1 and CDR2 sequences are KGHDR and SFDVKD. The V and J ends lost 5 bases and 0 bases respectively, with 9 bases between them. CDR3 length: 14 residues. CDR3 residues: CATSGAKTNYGYTF. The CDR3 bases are TGTGCCACCAGTGGAGCGAAGACTAACTATGGCTACACCTTC.

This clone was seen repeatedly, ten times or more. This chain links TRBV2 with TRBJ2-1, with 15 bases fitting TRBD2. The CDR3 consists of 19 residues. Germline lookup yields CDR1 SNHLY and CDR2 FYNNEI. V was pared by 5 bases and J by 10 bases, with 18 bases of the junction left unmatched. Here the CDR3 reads CASSPSGLAGGDSYTEQFF. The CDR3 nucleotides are TGTGCCAGCAGTCCATCGGGACTAGCGGGGGGCGACTCCTACACGGAGCAGTTCTTC.

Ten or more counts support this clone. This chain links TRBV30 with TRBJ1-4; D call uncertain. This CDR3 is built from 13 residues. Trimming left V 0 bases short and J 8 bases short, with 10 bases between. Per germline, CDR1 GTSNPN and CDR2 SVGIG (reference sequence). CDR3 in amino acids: CAWSVHSGEKLFF. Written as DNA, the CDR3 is TGTGCCTGGAGTGTACATTCAGGAGAAAAACTGTTTTTT. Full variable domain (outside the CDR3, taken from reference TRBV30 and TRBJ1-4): SQTIHQWPATLVQPVGSPLSLECTVEGTSNPNLYWYRQAAGRGLQLLFYSVGIGQISSEVPQNLSASRPQDRQFILSSKKLLLSDSGFYLCAWSVHSGEKLFFGSGTQLSVL.

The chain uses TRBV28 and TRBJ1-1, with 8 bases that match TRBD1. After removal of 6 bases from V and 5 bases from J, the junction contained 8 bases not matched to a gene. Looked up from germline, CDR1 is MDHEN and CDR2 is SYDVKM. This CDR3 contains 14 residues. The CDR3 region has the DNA TGTGCCAGCAGGCCGACAGGGGCAACGACTGAAGCTTTCTTT. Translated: CASRPTGATTEAFF. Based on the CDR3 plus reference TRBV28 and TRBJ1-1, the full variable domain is DVKVTQSSRYLVKRTGEKVFLECVQDMDHENMFWYRQDPGLGLRLIYFSYDVKMKEKGDIPEGYSVSREKKERFSLILESASTNQTSMYLCASRPTGATTEAFFGQGTRLTVV.

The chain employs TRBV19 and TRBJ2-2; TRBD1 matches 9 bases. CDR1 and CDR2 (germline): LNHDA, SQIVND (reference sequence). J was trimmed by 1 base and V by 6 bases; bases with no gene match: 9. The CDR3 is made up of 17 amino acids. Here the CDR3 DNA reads TGTGCCAGTAGCCCTATATGGGGACAGGGGAACACCGGGGAGCTGTTTTTT. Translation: CASSPIWGQGNTGELFF.

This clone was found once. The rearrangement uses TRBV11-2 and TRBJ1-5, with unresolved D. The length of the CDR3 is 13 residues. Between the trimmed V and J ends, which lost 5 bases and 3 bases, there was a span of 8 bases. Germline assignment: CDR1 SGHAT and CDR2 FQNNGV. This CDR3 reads CASSTDINQPQHF. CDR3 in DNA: TGTGCCAGCAGCACCGACATCAATCAGCCCCAGCATTTT.

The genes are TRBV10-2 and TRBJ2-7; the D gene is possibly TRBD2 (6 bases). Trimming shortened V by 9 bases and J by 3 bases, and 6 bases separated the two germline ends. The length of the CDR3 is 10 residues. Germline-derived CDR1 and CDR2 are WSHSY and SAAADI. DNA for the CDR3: TGCGCCAGGGAGGGCTACGAGCAGTACGTC. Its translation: CAREGYEQYV.

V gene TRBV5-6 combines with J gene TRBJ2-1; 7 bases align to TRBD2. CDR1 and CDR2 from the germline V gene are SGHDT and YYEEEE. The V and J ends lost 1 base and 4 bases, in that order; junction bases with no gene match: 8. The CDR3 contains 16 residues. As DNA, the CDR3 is TGTGCCAGCAGCTTGATTGATAAGCGGGGTTACAATGAGCAGTTCTTC. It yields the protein CASSLIDKRGYNEQFF.